The entry below describes one T cell receptor (beta chain). Its target is unknown. The sample originates from a study of OX40 agonist ivuxolimab in advanced cancers. Findings and caveats of the study: Averaging showed that CD8+ T cells had more expanded clones than CD4+ did.

The germline V gene has CDR1 WSHSY and CDR2 SAAADI. V was shortened by 6 bases and J by 1 base, with 5 bases between the two germline ends. The CDR3 loop spans 12 amino acids. Profiled with immunoSEQ multiplex PCR; TCRdb holds only in-frame clones, not every one. The table records about 77,000 clones, about nine tenths of them present only once. Sequencing used CD4+ or CD8+ T cells sorted from blood, obtained in a trial of the OX40 agonist ivuxolimab. The V gene is TRBV10-2, the J gene TRBJ2-3; unclear D gene. The receptor comes from an adult with an advanced solid tumor such as melanoma, head and neck, liver or kidney cancer. The CDR3 sequence is CASREGTDTQYF. CDR3 DNA: TGCGCCAGCAGGGAAGGCACAGATACGCAGTATTTT.